Below, 24 T cell receptor beta chains from the same sample are listed, as sequenced in a study of Ad26.COV2.S vaccination and SARS-CoV-2 variants listed by TCRdb under 2021. The intended sense of this specimen's treatment or condition label: about 20 received Ad26.COV2.S at low or high dose, single or two shots; five or six received placebo; per-sample allocation not given. For vaccine and placebo recipients, repertoires were sequenced using samples collected on day 63 after the first injection. The library was generated by the immunoSEQ multiplex PCR assay. The clones in this table, taken by TCRdb from immuneACCESS, are in-frame only. Not every clone is retained; where verified, under half of the shortfall comes from an unresolved V gene, and the cause of the rest is unknown. The sample has more than 250,000 clones on record, roughly 86% of them singletons. The top ten clones comprise 3% to 4% of the sample.

The sequences come from peripheral blood, collected in a trial of Ad26.COV2.S vaccine versus placebo. These receptors all stem from a person between 18 and 65 years old who received the Ad26.COV2.S COVID-19 vaccine or a placebo.

This rearrangement joins TRBV18 to TRBJ1-6; possibly TRBD1 for D (5 bases). V dropped 2 bases and J dropped 8 bases, with 7 bases sitting between them. The germline V gene encodes CDR1 KGHSH and CDR2 LQKENI. CDR3 length: 13 residues. CDR3: CASSPGADSPLHF. CDR3 DNA sequence: TGTGCCAGCTCACCAGGGGCCGATTCACCCCTCCACTTT. Complete variable domain (other parts from reference TRBV18 and TRBJ1-6): NAGVMQNPRHLVRRRGQEARLRCSPMKGHSHVYWYRQLPEEGLKFMVYLQKENIIDESGMPKERFSAEFPKEGPSILRIQQVVRGDSAAYFCASSPGADSPLHFGNGTRLTVT.

The chain has TRBV4-3 and TRBJ1-2; possibly TRBD1 for D (5 bases). From germline, CDR1 is LGHNA and CDR2 YSLEER. The CDR3 extends over 16 amino acids. Trimming removed 0 bases from V and 2 bases from J, with 13 bases in between. CDR3 sequence reads: CASSQDRVGANYGYTF. The CDR3 DNA reads TGCGCCAGCAGCCAAGATCGGGTTGGGGCAAACTATGGCTACACCTTC.

This clone was counted between two and nine times. The chain links TRBV19 to TRBJ2-3, with D hard to call. Deletions cut 5 bases from V and 6 bases from J, with 12 bases between. Germline CDR1 and CDR2: LNHDA and SQIVND (reference sequence). The CDR3 covers 13 residues. This chain's CDR3 is CASSLSTYDTQYF. CDR3 coding DNA: TGTGCCAGTAGTCTCTCGACGTATGATACGCAGTATTTT.

The V and J genes are TRBV13 and TRBJ1-2; no definite D call. Germline V gene sequence: CDR1 PRHDT, CDR2 FYEKMQ (reference sequence). V lost 2 bases, J lost 1 base, and 14 bases lay in between. The CDR3 has 16 residues. The CDR3 region is CASSLSSRLGNYGYTF. CDR3 in DNA: TGTGCCAGCAGCTTATCGAGTCGGCTGGGTAACTATGGCTACACCTTC.

This rearrangement joins TRBV23-1 to TRBJ1-5; 8 nucleotides match TRBD1. TRBV23-1 is sorted into the ORF group, with uncertain function. Trimming took 4 bases from V and 4 from J; bases not matched to a gene: 12. The CDR3 contains 17 residues. CDR3 sequence (DNA): TGCGCCAGCAGTCCCCCAGCCAGGGGGCTTGGAAATCAGCCCCAGCATTTT. Amino acids: CASSPPARGLGNQPQHF.

This chain uses TRBV5-5 with TRBJ1-5; D is ambiguous. This CDR3 spans 15 amino acids. The V and J ends lost 2 bases and 0 bases respectively, with 9 bases between them. CDR1 and CDR2 from the germline V gene are SGHKS and YYEKEE (reference sequence). The CDR3 DNA reads TGTGCCAGCAGCTTTGCGGTTTATAGCAATCAGCCCCAGCATTTT. Amino acid sequence: CASSFAVYSNQPQHF.

The gene calls are TRBV18 and TRBJ2-5; D is perhaps TRBD1 or TRBD2 (5 bases each). V was trimmed by 3 bases and J by 0 bases, leaving 11 bases between them. CDR3 size: 15 residues. Germline V lookup: CDR1 KGHSH, CDR2 LQKENI. CDR3 sequence: CASSPWDLYQETQYF. In nucleotides, the CDR3 is TGTGCCAGCTCACCGTGGGACCTGTACCAAGAGACCCAGTACTTC.

This clone was observed a few times. J is TRBJ2-7 and V is TRBV5-1; D assignment may be TRBD1 or TRBD2 (5 bases each). The CDR3 consists of 13 residues. The V gene's germline CDR1 is SGHRS and CDR2 YFSETQ. The ends were cut back, 5 bases at V and 2 bases at J, with 11 bases in the middle. CDR3 sequence: CASSWDGTYEQYF. The CDR3, as DNA: TGCGCCAGCAGTTGGGACGGGACCTACGAGCAGTACTTC.

The chain recombines TRBV12-3 or TRBV12-4 with TRBJ1-6; D perhaps matches TRBD1 (6 bases). V was clipped by 6 bases and J by 9 bases, with 9 bases between them. The length of the CDR3 is 12 residues. CDR3 region: CASRIGGSPLHF. As DNA, the CDR3 is TGTGCCAGCAGGATAGGGGGTTCACCCCTCCACTTT.

The DNA for the CDR3 is TGTGCCAGCAGCTTACGCGGCTTCGGGGGTACGAACACCGGGGAGCTGTTTTTT. Protein sequence: CASSLRGFGGTNTGELFF. J is TRBJ2-2 and V is TRBV7-8; tentatively, D is TRBD2 (6 bases). V dropped 2 bases and J dropped 0 bases, with 16 bases sitting between them. Germline values: CDR1 SGHVS, CDR2 FQNEAQ. This CDR3 is 18 amino acids long.

V is TRBV28 and J is TRBJ1-2, with 7 bases matching TRBD1. The CDR3 totals 15 residues. Germline assignment: CDR1 MDHEN and CDR2 SYDVKM. V lost 5 bases and J lost 1; bases outside the gene matches: 7. DNA of the CDR3: TGTGCCAGCAGTGGACCGGGACAGAATAACTATGGCTACACCTTC. It specifies CASSGPGQNNYGYTF.

The rearrangement joins TRBV12-3 or TRBV12-4 to TRBJ2-1; either TRBD1 or TRBD2 may fit D (5 bases each). The CDR3 extends over 12 amino acids. V lost 7 bases, J lost 10 bases, and 14 bases lay in between. The CDR3 sequence: CASKPPRDEQFF. The DNA of the CDR3 is TGTGCCAGCAAGCCGCCCAGGGACGAGCAGTTCTTC.

This chain uses TRBV6-5 with TRBJ2-1, with a tentative D call TRBD1 (5 bases). The CDR3 length is 16 residues. The ends were cut back, 0 bases at V and 7 bases at J, with 16 bases in the middle. Germline loops: CDR1 MNHEY, CDR2 SVGAGI. The CDR3 DNA sequence: TGTGCCAGCAGTTACTCGTTAGGAAGGGGTTGGAATGAGCAGTTCTTC. Translation: CASSYSLGRGWNEQFF.

This clone was counted between two and nine times. This rearrangement joins TRBV29-1 to TRBJ2-4; TRBD1 aligns across 10 bases. Germline CDR1 and CDR2: SQVTM and ANQGSEA. The CDR3 totals 15 residues. Unmatched junction bases numbered 9, after V lost 4 bases and J lost 6 bases. CDR3 residues: CSVARQGTGVNIQYF. The CDR3 DNA is TGCAGCGTTGCCCGCCAGGGGACAGGGGTAAACATTCAGTACTTC. Full variable domain (outside the CDR3, taken from reference TRBV29-1 and TRBJ2-4): SAVISQKPSRDICQRGTSLTIQCQVDSQVTMMFWYRQQPGQSLTLIATANQGSEATYESGFVIDKFPISRPNLTFSTLTVSNMSPEDSSIYLCSVARQGTGVNIQYFGAGTRLSVL.

The V gene is TRBV25-1, the J gene TRBJ1-2; 7 bases fit TRBD1. This CDR3 contains 13 residues. V was clipped by 7 bases and J by 8 bases; unmatched bases: 10. Germline V CDR1 and CDR2: MGHDK, SYGVNS. The CDR3 DNA follows: TGTGCCAGCATCCGACAGGGTGGATGGGGCTACACCTTC. Translating gives CASIRQGGWGYTF.

V and J are TRBV6-6 and TRBJ2-7; TRBD1 aligns across 10 bases. Germline trimming cut 2 bases from V and 1 base from J; bases unmatched to any gene: 5. CDR3 length: 16 amino acids. Germline loops: CDR1 MNHNY, CDR2 SVGAGI (reference sequence). CDR3 region: CASSYRQGAMSYEQYF. The CDR3 DNA follows: TGTGCCAGCAGTTACAGACAGGGGGCTATGTCCTACGAGCAGTACTTC.

This clone was counted between two and nine times. This sequence joins TRBV4-1 and TRBJ1-3; D perhaps matches TRBD1 (6 bases). Trimming removed 0 bases from V and 0 bases from J, with 15 bases in between. In germline, CDR1 is MGHRA, CDR2 YSYEKL. The CDR3 has 18 amino acids. The CDR3 spells CASSQDLSGVNSGNTIYF. The DNA for the CDR3 is TGCGCCAGCAGCCAAGATCTCTCAGGGGTAAACTCTGGAAACACCATATATTTT.

The V call is TRBV27, the J call TRBJ1-4; D possibly corresponds to TRBD1 (5 bases). Trimming stripped 1 base from V and 6 bases from J, with 18 bases between. CDR1 and CDR2 from the germline V gene are MNHEY and SMNVEV (reference sequence). CDR3 length: 17 amino acids. For the CDR3, the DNA is TGTGCCAGCAGTTTATTGGGGCGGAAGGGGATGGATGAAAAACTGTTTTTT. Its translation: CASSLLGRKGMDEKLFF.

This chain joins TRBV19 and TRBJ1-2; TRBD1 aligns across 7 bases. The germline CDR1 and CDR2 sequences are LNHDA and SQIVND (reference sequence). J lost 2 bases, V lost 3 bases, and 9 bases had no gene match. The CDR3 has 16 residues. In DNA form, the CDR3 reads TGTGCCAGTAGTATCAAGGGGGCTCGGGGAAACTATGGCTACACCTTC. Translation gives CASSIKGARGNYGYTF. The full variable domain, with the rest looked up from reference TRBV19 and TRBJ1-2, is DGGITQSPKYLFRKEGQNVTLSCEQNLNHDAMYWYRQDPGQGLRLIYYSQIVNDFQKGDIAEGYSVSREKKESFPLTVTSAQKNPTAFYLCASSIKGARGNYGYTFGSGTRLTVV.

This clone has a single count. The J gene is TRBJ2-1, the V gene TRBV19; either TRBD1 or TRBD2 may supply D (6 bases each). With 1 base removed from V and 9 bases from J, the gap between germline ends came to 13 bases. CDR1 LNHDA and CDR2 SQIVND come from the germline V gene (reference sequence). The CDR3 covers 14 residues. The CDR3 sequence is CASSIALEGGEQFF. The DNA for the CDR3 is TGTGCCAGTAGTATAGCCCTAGAGGGGGGTGAGCAGTTCTTC.

The V and J genes are TRBV19 and TRBJ1-1, with 7 positions matching TRBD1. J gave up 0 bases and V 2 bases, and 6 bases lay outside the gene matches. Germline assignment: CDR1 LNHDA and CDR2 SQIVND (reference sequence). The CDR3 covers 16 residues. CDR3 protein: CASSIQTTGLNTEAFF. The CDR3 DNA sequence: TGTGCCAGTAGTATACAAACGACAGGGTTGAACACTGAAGCTTTCTTT. Full variable domain (missing parts from reference TRBV19 and TRBJ1-1): DGGITQSPKYLFRKEGQNVTLSCEQNLNHDAMYWYRQDPGQGLRLIYYSQIVNDFQKGDIAEGYSVSREKKESFPLTVTSAQKNPTAFYLCASSIQTTGLNTEAFFGQGTRLTVV.

This clone was seen just once. J is TRBJ2-1 and V is TRBV2; perhaps D is TRBD1 or TRBD2 (5 bases each). V gave up 2 bases and J gave up 5 bases, with 16 bases separating them. This CDR3 has 16 residues. Per the germline V gene, CDR1 is SNHLY and CDR2 is FYNNEI. CDR3 nucleotide sequence: TGTGCCAGCAGTGAAAGTGGGACGGCAATCGACAATGAGCAGTTCTTC. Its translation is CASSESGTAIDNEQFF.

V usage is TRBV5-1 and J usage is TRBJ1-2, with 11 bases that match TRBD1. The CDR3 covers 16 residues. Germline V gene data show CDR1 as SGHRS and CDR2 as YFSETQ. V gave up 4 bases and J gave up 4 bases; unmatched junction bases: 9. The CDR3 is CASSEGTGGWGYGYTF. The CDR3 region has the DNA TGCGCCAGCAGCGAAGGGACAGGGGGTTGGGGCTATGGCTACACCTTC.

This sequence joins TRBV7-9 and TRBJ1-6, with D tentatively TRBD1 (5 bases). The CDR3 runs 16 residues. Trimming cost V 5 bases and J 10 bases, with 21 bases left between them. In germline, CDR1 is SEHNR, CDR2 FQNEAQ (reference sequence). The CDR3 region has the DNA TGTGCCAGCAGCCTTAGGGGAAGGGGCCGTGAATCACCCCTCCACTTT. The encoded protein is CASSLRGRGRESPLHF.